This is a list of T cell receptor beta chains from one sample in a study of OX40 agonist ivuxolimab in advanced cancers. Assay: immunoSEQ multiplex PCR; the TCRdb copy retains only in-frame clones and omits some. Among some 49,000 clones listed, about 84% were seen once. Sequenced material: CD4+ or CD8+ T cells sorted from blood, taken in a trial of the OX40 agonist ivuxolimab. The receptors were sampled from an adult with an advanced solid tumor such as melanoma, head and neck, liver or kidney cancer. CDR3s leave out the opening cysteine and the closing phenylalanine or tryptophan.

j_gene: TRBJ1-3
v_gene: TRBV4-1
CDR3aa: ASSLGGNTIY

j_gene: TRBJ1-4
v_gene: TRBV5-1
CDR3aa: ASSLGSTNEKLF

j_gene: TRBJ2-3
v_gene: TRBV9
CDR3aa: ASSVTGFTDTQY

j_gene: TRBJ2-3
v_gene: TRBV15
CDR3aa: ATRNIAGRYTDTQY

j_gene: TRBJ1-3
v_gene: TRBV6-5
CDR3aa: ASSRAGTDGNTIY

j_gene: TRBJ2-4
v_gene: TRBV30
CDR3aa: AWSVGTGDFGIQY

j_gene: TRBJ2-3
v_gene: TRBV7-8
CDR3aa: ASSLMWQGADTQY

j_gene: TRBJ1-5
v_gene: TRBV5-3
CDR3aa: ARSLRGRASNQPQH

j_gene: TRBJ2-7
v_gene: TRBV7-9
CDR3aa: ASSFLGEGYEQY

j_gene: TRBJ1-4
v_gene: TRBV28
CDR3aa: ASSFGGAGEKLF

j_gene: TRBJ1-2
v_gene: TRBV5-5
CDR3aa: ASSLGTGDGYT

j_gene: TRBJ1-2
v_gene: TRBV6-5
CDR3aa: ASRMDRVGGYT

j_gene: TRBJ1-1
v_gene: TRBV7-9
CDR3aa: ASSLSGQMNTEAF

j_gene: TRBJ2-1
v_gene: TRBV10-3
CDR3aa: AISESIGGASYNEQF

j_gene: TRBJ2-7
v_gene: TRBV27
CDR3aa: ASCGRKSSYEQY

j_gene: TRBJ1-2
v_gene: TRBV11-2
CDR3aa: ASSPLASEGYT

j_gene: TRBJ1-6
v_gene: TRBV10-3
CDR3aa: AISAFQGGYNSPLH

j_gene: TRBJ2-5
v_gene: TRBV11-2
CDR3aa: ASSSLAGGQETQY

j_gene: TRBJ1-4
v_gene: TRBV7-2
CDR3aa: ASSLNPDNLLF

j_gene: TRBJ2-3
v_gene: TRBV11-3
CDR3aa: ASSLEGSSTDTQY

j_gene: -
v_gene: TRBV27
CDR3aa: ASSPLGGEQY

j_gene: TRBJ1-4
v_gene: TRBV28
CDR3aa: ASRLKVGGNEKLF

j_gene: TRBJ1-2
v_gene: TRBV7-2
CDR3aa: ASSLEAPGGYT